The clone carrying this TCR beta chain has a handful of counts. The target antigen is unknown. The data were obtained in a study of response to subunit inactivated influenza vaccine. Findings and limits, study-wide: That few new T cells are recruited by each seasonal influenza vaccination was the authors' suggestion.

Each CDR3 protein is one row after TCRdb ran MiXCR on the RT-PCR reads. The table includes around 750,000 distinct CDR3 sequences, about 20% detected once. V was shortened by 5 bases and J by 3 bases, with 17 bases between the two germline ends. There are 15 residues in the CDR3. Per germline, CDR1 LGHNA and CDR2 YSLEER. The specimen was PBMCs from blood, collected 4 to 6 days after vaccination. The rearrangement joins TRBV4-3 to TRBJ2-7, with D tentatively TRBD1 (5 bases). This TCR came from a man aged 50 or older who received an inactivated influenza vaccine. CDR3 DNA sequence: TGCGCCAGCAGCACCCCCGACAGTTCCTACTACGAGCAGTACTTC. Amino acid sequence: CASSTPDSSYYEQYF.